The 24 T cell receptor beta chains given below trace back to one sample, sequenced in a study of blood T cell repertoires in COVID-19. The repertoire was sequenced with immunoSEQ multiplex PCR; TCRdb's copy has only in-frame clones and lacks some. The table includes about 220,000 clones, less than 85% detected once. The sequenced sample was peripheral blood. The origin of the receptors is a woman between 65 and 79 years old with acute or convalescent COVID-19.

The rearrangement joins TRBV2 to TRBJ2-1; D is perhaps TRBD2 (6 bases). The CDR3 runs to 13 residues. V was pared by 4 bases and J by 12 bases, with 16 bases between. Germline CDR1 is SNHLY and CDR2 is FYNNEI. The DNA of the CDR3 is TGTGCCAGCAGTGTTGGGGGGTGGTTGGGGCAGTTCTTC. The encoded protein is CASSVGGWLGQFF.

The V call is TRBV7-9, the J call TRBJ1-3; tentatively, D is TRBD1 (6 bases). The germline CDR1 and CDR2 sequences are SEHNR and FQNEAQ (reference sequence). There are 15 residues in the CDR3. V dropped 3 bases and J dropped 2 bases, with 11 bases sitting between them. CDR3 sequence reads: CASSFGGFPGNTIYF. The CDR3 nucleotides read TGTGCCAGCAGCTTTGGGGGCTTCCCTGGAAACACCATATATTTT.

The genes are TRBV25-1 and TRBJ2-2, with TRBD1 matching over 9 bases. J was trimmed by 6 bases and V by 8 bases; bases with no gene match: 16. Germline V lookup: CDR1 MGHDK, CDR2 SYGVNS. The CDR3 runs 17 residues. The CDR3, as DNA: TGTGCCAGCCAGGGGGTTACTCCGGGACAGGGTTCCGGGGAGCTGTTTTTT. Translated, it gives CASQGVTPGQGSGELFF.

The chain joins TRBV7-2 to TRBJ2-1, with 11 bases identical to TRBD2. This CDR3 is built from 18 residues. With 5 bases clipped from V and 10 bases from J, the junction kept 19 bases outside the gene matches. The V gene's germline CDR1 is SGHTA and CDR2 FQGNSA. The CDR3 DNA follows: TGTGCCAGCAGCGAATTAGGGGTCCGTCTAGCGGGGGGAGAAGAGCAGTTCTTC. Protein sequence: CASSELGVRLAGGEEQFF.

There are a few counts of this clone. This sequence joins TRBV30 and TRBJ2-1, with 7 bases identical to TRBD2. The CDR3 has 13 amino acids. With 1 base clipped from V and 5 bases from J, the junction kept 2 bases outside the gene matches. The germline V gene encodes CDR1 GTSNPN and CDR2 SVGIG (reference sequence). The CDR3 loop reads CAWSGLADNEQFF. The CDR3 nucleotides are TGTGCCTGGAGTGGACTAGCCGACAATGAGCAGTTCTTC. Using reference TRBV30 and TRBJ2-1 for the parts outside the CDR3, the full variable domain is SQTIHQWPATLVQPVGSPLSLECTVEGTSNPNLYWYRQAAGRGLQLLFYSVGIGQISSEVPQNLSASRPQDRQFILSSKKLLLSDSGFYLCAWSGLADNEQFFGPGTRLTVL.

The rearrangement links TRBV7-8 to TRBJ2-5; the match to TRBD2 covers 7 bases. The germline CDR1 and CDR2 sequences are SGHVS and FQNEAQ. Unmatched junction bases numbered 3, after V lost 1 base and J lost 1 base. The CDR3 covers 15 residues. This chain's CDR3 is CASSLDLAVQETQYF. The CDR3 DNA reads TGTGCCAGCAGCTTAGATCTAGCGGTCCAAGAGACCCAGTACTTC.

This clone was counted between two and nine times. The chain couples TRBV12-5 to TRBJ2-2; 9 positions agree with TRBD2. CDR3 length: 14 amino acids. With V trimmed by 6 bases and J by 2 bases, 1 base remained unmatched. From germline, CDR1 is LGHNT and CDR2 FRNRAP. CDR3 sequence: CASGGTSNTGELFF. CDR3 DNA sequence: TGTGCTAGTGGAGGGACTAGCAACACCGGGGAGCTGTTTTTT.

The rearrangement uses TRBV15 and TRBJ2-3; 14 positions match TRBD2. The CDR3 totals 18 residues. V shed 4 bases, J shed 7 bases, and the junction held 13 bases outside the gene matches. Germline assignment: CDR1 LNHNV and CDR2 YYDKDF (reference sequence). CDR3 in amino acids: CATSTPGQGLAGGNTQYF. CDR3 DNA: TGTGCCACCAGCACTCCGGGACAAGGACTAGCGGGGGGTAATACGCAGTATTTT.

The J gene is TRBJ1-3, the V gene TRBV4-2; a possible D gene is TRBD1 (6 bases). The CDR3 loop spans 17 amino acids. V lost 1 base, J lost 4 bases, and 17 bases lay in between. Germline values: CDR1 LGHNA, CDR2 YNFKEQ. For the CDR3, the DNA is TGTGCCAGCAGCCAAGTGAGGGGGGGCTCGGACGGAAACACCATATATTTT. It translates to CASSQVRGGSDGNTIYF.

This rearrangement joins TRBV19 to TRBJ1-5; the D is unclear. CDR3 length: 12 amino acids. The germline V and J ends were trimmed by 5 bases and 4 bases, with 6 bases remaining between them. Germline lookup yields CDR1 LNHDA and CDR2 SQIVND (reference sequence). The CDR3 region is CASSPRNQPQHF. The CDR3 region has the DNA TGTGCCAGTAGTCCTCGGAATCAGCCCCAGCATTTT.

This chain links TRBV4-2 with TRBJ1-2; D is ambiguous. Trimming stripped 1 base from V and 4 bases from J, with 10 bases between. This CDR3 region has 14 residues. Looked up from germline, CDR1 is LGHNA and CDR2 is YNFKEQ. CDR3 in amino acids: CASSQVQAGYGYTF. CDR3 bases: TGTGCCAGCAGCCAAGTCCAGGCAGGCTATGGCTACACCTTC.

The table lists this clone with a few counts. The chain has TRBV10-3 and TRBJ2-1; D is undetermined. Germline assignment: CDR1 ENHRY and CDR2 SYGVKD. The ends were cut back, 3 bases at V and 1 base at J, with 10 bases in the middle. The CDR3 runs to 15 residues. The CDR3 nucleotides read TGTGCCATCAGTGATGGGCAATCTTCCTACAATGAGCAGTTCTTC. This translates into CAISDGQSSYNEQFF.

This clone was counted a single time. The chain joins TRBV5-1 to TRBJ2-3, with D tentatively TRBD2 (6 bases). Germline CDR1 and CDR2: SGHRS and YFSETQ. Trimming took off 6 bases at V and 3 bases at J, with 14 bases between the two ends. The CDR3 runs 14 residues. CDR3 in DNA: TGCGCCAGCAACAGACGGGGGTGGACAGATACGCAGTATTTT. Amino acids: CASNRRGWTDTQYF.

The gene calls are TRBV2 and TRBJ2-7; D perhaps matches TRBD1 (6 bases). This CDR3 contains 12 residues. Germline V lookup: CDR1 SNHLY, CDR2 FYNNEI. Trimming removed 5 bases from V and 7 bases from J, with 12 bases in between. The CDR3 sequence: CASSQDSREQYV. The CDR3 DNA reads TGTGCCAGCAGTCAGGACAGCCGTGAGCAGTACGTC.

The genes are TRBV4-3 and TRBJ2-5; 8 nucleotides line up with TRBD2. Germline V CDR1 and CDR2: LGHNA, YSLEER. The trim removed 3 bases at V and 5 bases at J, leaving 11 bases unmatched. This CDR3 contains 16 residues. In DNA form, the CDR3 reads TGCGCCAGCAGCCATGGGGAGAAGCGGGGGTGGGAGACCCAGTACTTC. Protein: CASSHGEKRGWETQYF.

This chain joins TRBV9 and TRBJ2-1; 7 bases are a match to TRBD1. The V gene's germline CDR1 is SGDLS and CDR2 YYNGEE. This CDR3 contains 14 residues. The trim removed 3 bases at V and 7 bases at J, leaving 7 bases unmatched. CDR3 loop: CASSAGTVRNEQFF. As DNA, the CDR3 is TGTGCCAGCAGCGCCGGGACAGTCCGAAATGAGCAGTTCTTC.

CDR3: CASSHGAGTSPGELFF. The CDR3, as DNA: TGTGCCAGCAGCCATGGGGCCGGGACTAGCCCCGGGGAGCTGTTTTTT. The chain joins TRBV7-9 to TRBJ2-2, with 9 bases that match TRBD2. After removal of 5 bases from V and 6 bases from J, the junction contained 10 bases not matched to a gene. Looked up from germline, CDR1 is SEHNR and CDR2 is FQNEAQ (reference sequence). The CDR3 covers 16 residues.

This clone was counted between two and nine times. Additional DNA sequences in this sample encode the identical CDR3. The chain employs TRBV12-3 or TRBV12-4 and TRBJ1-2; D unclear. With 2 bases removed from V and 8 bases from J, the gap between germline ends came to 9 bases. The CDR3 sequence is 12 residues long. CDR3 amino acids: CASSLNGYGYTF. For the CDR3, the DNA is TGTGCCAGCAGTTTAAACGGGTACGGCTACACCTTC.

V gene TRBV3-1 (or the pseudogene TRBV3-2) combines with J gene TRBJ1-1, with 9 bases lining up with TRBD1. This CDR3 comprises 12 residues. Germline trimming cut 4 bases from V and 10 bases from J; bases unmatched to any gene: 4. The germline CDR1 and CDR2 sequences are LGHDT and YNNKEL (reference sequence). The CDR3 nucleotides are TGTGCCAGCAGCCCAACAGGGGGCTCAGCTTTCTTT. It encodes CASSPTGGSAFF.

The V gene is TRBV7-8, the J gene TRBJ1-2, with D tentatively TRBD1 (5 bases). From germline, CDR1 is SGHVS and CDR2 FQNEAQ. This CDR3 spans 13 amino acids. Trimming cost V 1 base and J 7 bases, with 10 bases left between them. The CDR3 here is CASSLDRRGGYTF. The CDR3 DNA reads as TGTGCCAGCAGCTTAGACAGGCGAGGTGGCTACACCTTC.

The chain uses TRBV18 and TRBJ1-1, with TRBD1 identical over 8 bases. V shed 2 bases and J 1 base; nucleotides not matched to a gene: 6. Germline values: CDR1 KGHSH, CDR2 LQKENI. The CDR3 consists of 16 residues. The CDR3 is CASSPGQGLTNTEAFF. The CDR3, as DNA: TGTGCCAGCTCACCAGGACAGGGCCTAACGAACACTGAAGCTTTCTTT.

The V gene is TRBV5-4, the J gene TRBJ2-5, with D tentatively TRBD1 (5 bases). CDR3 size: 14 residues. Deletions cut 1 base from V and 3 bases from J, with 10 bases between. CDR1 is SGHNT, CDR2 YYREEE, per germline (reference sequence). The CDR3 DNA is TGTGCCAGCAGCTTGTTTTCCAGGGAAGAGACCCAGTACTTC. It specifies CASSLFSREETQYF.

V is TRBV3-1 (or the pseudogene TRBV3-2) and J is TRBJ2-2; D possibly corresponds to TRBD1 (6 bases). The CDR3 covers 19 residues. CDR1 LGHDT and CDR2 YNNKEL come from the germline V gene (reference sequence). Trimming stripped 2 bases from V and 6 bases from J, with 25 bases between. CDR3 coding DNA: TGTGCCAGCAGCCAACTAGGGATTGGTGGCAGGGGAAGGGCCGGGGAGCTGTTTTTT. Translated, it gives CASSQLGIGGRGRAGELFF.

This clone was observed a few times. The chain's CDR3 is CASSARYEQYF. In DNA form, the CDR3 reads TGTGCCAGCAGTGCCAGGTACGAGCAGTACTTC. The genes are TRBV28 and TRBJ2-7, with D unclear. Germline V gives CDR1 MDHEN, CDR2 SYDVKM. The length of the CDR3 is 11 residues. Trimming cost V 5 bases and J 4 bases, with 6 bases left between them.